What follows are 17 T cell receptor beta chains derived from one specimen sequenced in a study of cytomegalovirus exposure and HLA in healthy donors. A multiplex PCR was run with 60 Vbeta primers and 13 Jbeta primers. Sequencing was performed with immunoSEQ multiplex PCR; in TCRdb, only in-frame clones are kept and a portion is missing. The table has approximately 190,000 clones, around 78% seen once. The source material was PBMCs. All receptors come from a woman between 25 and 40 years old in good health and CMV-seropositive.

This rearrangement joins TRBV28 to TRBJ1-2; 7 bases map to TRBD1. The CDR3 sequence is 13 residues long. V shed 5 bases, J shed 5 bases, and the junction held 5 bases outside the gene matches. CDR1 MDHEN and CDR2 SYDVKM come from the germline V gene. The CDR3 sequence is CASSSRDSYGYTF. The CDR3 DNA sequence: TGTGCCAGCAGTAGCCGGGACAGTTATGGCTACACCTTC.

The rearrangement uses TRBV6-5 and TRBJ2-7; 7 bases map to TRBD1. Germline V gives CDR1 MNHEY, CDR2 SVGAGI. Trimming took 5 bases from V and 5 from J; bases not matched to a gene: 12. The CDR3 totals 15 residues. The CDR3: CASSPYRQGPNEQYF. Written as DNA, the CDR3 is TGTGCCAGCAGTCCATACCGACAGGGCCCCAACGAGCAGTACTTC.

The chain couples TRBV29-1 to TRBJ2-5; 13 bases map to TRBD2. The CDR3 is 16 residues long. The V gene's germline CDR1 is SQVTM and CDR2 ANQGSEA. V lost 2 bases to trimming and J lost 4 bases; unmatched junction nucleotides: 7. CDR3 bases: TGCAGCGTTGAACCCGAGAGGACTAGCGGGAGAGAGACCCAGTACTTC. Translated: CSVEPERTSGRETQYF. The entire variable domain, with the rest obtained from reference TRBV29-1 and TRBJ2-5, is as follows: SAVISQKPSRDICQRGTSLTIQCQVDSQVTMMFWYRQQPGQSLTLIATANQGSEATYESGFVIDKFPISRPNLTFSTLTVSNMSPEDSSIYLCSVEPERTSGRETQYFGPGTRLLVL.

Worth noting for this clone: This same CDR3 is encoded by further DNA sequences in the sample. The rearrangement uses TRBV28 and TRBJ1-2; the D gene is possibly TRBD1 (6 bases). Germline V CDR1 and CDR2: MDHEN, SYDVKM. CDR3 length: 14 residues. Trimming took off 3 bases at V and 0 bases at J, with 8 bases between the two ends. This CDR3 is CASSFQGTNYGYTF. CDR3 nucleotide sequence: TGTGCCAGCAGTTTCCAGGGGACTAACTATGGCTACACCTTC.

This chain uses TRBV28 with TRBJ2-7; tentatively, D is TRBD1 (5 bases). The CDR3 has 16 residues. V shed 3 bases and J shed 9 bases, with 24 bases lying between them. CDR1 MDHEN and CDR2 SYDVKM come from the germline V gene. CDR3 sequence reads: CASSFLTGLSNPGQYF. CDR3 nucleotides: TGTGCCAGCAGTTTCTTAACAGGTCTCTCAAACCCTGGGCAGTACTTC.

CDR3 coding DNA: TGTGCCAGTAGTCTCTCTAGCGGGAGTAGCTACGAGCAGTACTTC. Translated: CASSLSSGSSYEQYF. This chain connects TRBV19 to TRBJ2-7; 10 bases fit TRBD2. Germline trimming cut 5 bases from V and 3 bases from J; bases unmatched to any gene: 7. This CDR3 has 15 residues. The germline gives CDR1 LNHDA, CDR2 SQIVND (reference sequence).

Remarks on this clone: Germline is not matched at one junction end, which may reflect a read error. V and J are TRBV7-9 and TRBJ1-1; 7 nucleotides line up with TRBD1. The CDR3 covers 12 residues. Germline V gives CDR1 SEHNR, CDR2 FQNEAQ (reference sequence). The CDR3 spells CSSSPDTGAAFF. CDR3 bases: TGTTCCAGCAGCCCGGACACAGGGGCGGCTTTCTTT.

V and J are TRBV7-2 and TRBJ1-1; D gene uncertain. V lost 1 base, J lost 10 bases, and 13 bases lay in between. Germline V gene sequence: CDR1 SGHTA, CDR2 FQGNSA. CDR3 length: 13 residues. The CDR3 spells CASSLEPPRGAFF. The CDR3 DNA reads TGTGCCAGCAGCTTAGAACCCCCCCGGGGAGCTTTCTTT.

This clone has just one count. The V gene is TRBV14, the J gene TRBJ2-4; weak D call: TRBD2 (5 bases). V was trimmed by 3 bases and J by 7 bases, leaving 13 bases between them. The germline gives CDR1 SGHDN, CDR2 FVKESK. CDR3 length equals 14 residues. This CDR3 reads CASSQGSQTNIQYF. The CDR3 region has the DNA TGTGCCAGCAGCCAGGGGAGCCAAACGAACATTCAGTACTTC.

The chain uses TRBV5-1 and TRBJ1-6; D might be TRBD1 (6 bases). This CDR3 has 16 amino acids. V was clipped by 0 bases and J by 7 bases, with 14 bases between them. CDR1 and CDR2 from the germline V gene are SGHRS and YFSETQ. The CDR3 protein is CASSLDWQGTNSPLHF. The CDR3 DNA follows: TGCGCCAGCAGCTTGGATTGGCAGGGGACGAATTCACCCCTCCACTTT.

The rearrangement links TRBV10-3 to TRBJ1-4, with D uncertain. The CDR3 totals 17 residues. CDR1 and CDR2 from the germline V gene are ENHRY and SYGVKD. Trimming took 3 bases from V and 0 from J, leaving 14 bases between them. This chain's CDR3 is CAISDDLGSPTNEKLFF. The CDR3 DNA is TGTGCCATCAGTGATGACTTGGGGAGCCCAACTAATGAAAAACTGTTTTTT.

The rearrangement joins TRBV11-2 to TRBJ1-5; TRBD1 is a possible D gene (5 bases). V lost 1 base, J lost 3 bases, and 16 bases lay in between. The CDR3 runs 17 residues. CDR1 and CDR2 (germline): SGHAT, FQNNGV. The CDR3 sequence: CASSLGRGRGINQPQHF. Written as DNA, the CDR3 is TGTGCCAGCAGCTTAGGAAGGGGACGGGGGATCAATCAGCCCCAGCATTTT. The full variable domain, with the rest looked up from reference TRBV11-2 and TRBJ1-5, is EAGVAQSPRYKIIEKRQSVAFWCNPISGHATLYWYQQILGQGPKLLIQFQNNGVVDDSQLPKDRFSAERLKGVDSTLKIQPAKLEDSAVYLCASSLGRGRGINQPQHFGDGTRLSIL.

This sequence joins TRBV27 and TRBJ2-6; possibly TRBD2 for D (5 bases). Looked up from germline, CDR1 is MNHEY and CDR2 is SMNVEV (reference sequence). The CDR3 spans 14 residues. V lost 6 bases and J 2 bases, leaving 8 bases between the germline ends. The CDR3 nucleotides read TGTGCCAGCAGCTCCGGGACTGGGGCCAACGTCCTGACTTTC. Protein sequence: CASSSGTGANVLTF. The variable domain in full, completed from reference TRBV27 and TRBJ2-6, reads EAQVTQNPRYLITVTGKKLTVTCSQNMNHEYMSWYRQDPGLGLRQIYYSMNVEVTDKGDVPEGYKVSRKEKRNFPLILESPSPNQTSLYFCASSSGTGANVLTFGAGSRLTVL.

The chain employs TRBV2 and TRBJ2-6; maybe TRBD2 (5 bases). CDR1 SNHLY and CDR2 FYNNEI come from the germline V gene. The CDR3 covers 13 residues. Trimming shortened V by 8 bases and J by 2 bases, and 7 bases separated the two germline ends. The CDR3 region is CASGSTGANVLTF. The CDR3 bases are TGTGCCAGCGGGAGCACTGGGGCCAACGTCCTGACTTTC.

The V gene is TRBV7-9, the J gene TRBJ2-3; 9 bases map to TRBD1. The V and J ends lost 3 bases and 3 bases, in that order; junction bases with no gene match: 7. The CDR3 covers 16 residues. Looked up from germline, CDR1 is SEHNR and CDR2 is FQNEAQ (reference sequence). CDR3 nucleotide sequence: TGTGCCAGCAGCTTGGGACAGGGAGGATGGACAGATACGCAGTATTTT. Its translation: CASSLGQGGWTDTQYF.

V and J are TRBV6-4 and TRBJ2-2; the D gene is possibly TRBD1 (6 bases). The CDR3 is 15 residues long. V lost 0 bases to trimming and J lost 4 bases, with 9 bases between them. Germline V gene lookup returns CDR1 MRHNA and CDR2 SNTAGT. The CDR3 region has the DNA TGTGCCAGCAGTGACTCGATCAGGGGCACCGGGGAGCTGTTTTTT. Amino acid sequence: CASSDSIRGTGELFF.

The V and J genes are TRBV6-5 and TRBJ1-5; TRBD1 matches at 9 bases. The CDR3 is 15 residues long. V lost 6 bases and J lost 7; bases outside the gene matches: 10. From germline, CDR1 is MNHEY and CDR2 SVGAGI. The CDR3 loop is CASSPLDRGGQPQHF. In DNA, the CDR3 is TGTGCCAGCAGCCCCCTGGACAGGGGTGGCCAGCCCCAGCATTTT.